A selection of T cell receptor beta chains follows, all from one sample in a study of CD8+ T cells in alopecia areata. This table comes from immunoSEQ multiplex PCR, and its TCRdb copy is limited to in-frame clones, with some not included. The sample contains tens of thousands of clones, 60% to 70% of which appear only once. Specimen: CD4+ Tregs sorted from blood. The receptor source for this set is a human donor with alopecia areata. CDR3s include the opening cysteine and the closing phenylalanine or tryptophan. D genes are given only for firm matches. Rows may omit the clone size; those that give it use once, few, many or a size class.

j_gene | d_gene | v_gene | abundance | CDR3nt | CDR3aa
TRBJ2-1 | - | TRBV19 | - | TGTGCCAGTAGTAAGTTCTCTTCGGAGACCAATGAGCAGTTCTTC | CASSKFSSETNEQFF
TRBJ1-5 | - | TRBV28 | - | TGTGCCAGTCAATCGGGGAGCAATCAGCCCCAGCATTTT | CASQSGSNQPQHF
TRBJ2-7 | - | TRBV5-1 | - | TGCGCCAGCAGCCCGGACACTAGGGGCTACGAGCAGTACTTC | CASSPDTRGYEQYF
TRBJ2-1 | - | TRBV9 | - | TGTGCCAGCAGCGTAGTAATAGCCCGCTCCTACAATGAGCAGTTCTTC | CASSVVIARSYNEQFF
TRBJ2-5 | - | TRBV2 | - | TGTGCCAGCAAAGAGACCTCCTACGAGACCCAGTACTTC | CASKETSYETQYF
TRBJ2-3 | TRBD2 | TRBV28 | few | TGTGCCAGCAGCCGTGGGCTAGCGGGGTACACAGATACGCAGTATTTT | CASSRGLAGYTDTQYF
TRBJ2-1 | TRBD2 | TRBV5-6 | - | TGTGCCAGCAGCTTCGCTAGCGGGAGTTTCCATGAGCAGTTCTTC | CASSFASGSFHEQFF
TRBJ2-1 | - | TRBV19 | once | TGTGCCAGTTCGGGGGCCCTGATGAGTCTCAATGAGCAGTTCTTC | CASSGALMSLNEQFF
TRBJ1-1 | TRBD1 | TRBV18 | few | TGTGCCAGCTCACCGGGACAGGGGACGAACACTGAAGCTTTCTTT | CASSPGQGTNTEAFF
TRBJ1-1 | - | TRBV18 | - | TGTGCCAGCTCACCACCCGGCAGGAACACTGAAGCTTTCTTT | CASSPPGRNTEAFF
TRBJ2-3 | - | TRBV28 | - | TGTGCCAGCAGCCGAACCGACTTATCTAGCACAGATACGCAGTATTTT | CASSRTDLSSTDTQYF
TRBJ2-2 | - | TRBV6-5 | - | TGTGCCAGCAGTCACCGGGGGCGCACCGGGGAGCTGTTTTTT | CASSHRGRTGELFF
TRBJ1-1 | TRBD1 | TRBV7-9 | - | TGTGCCAGCAGCTCGGGACAGGCGATAAGGGGCACTGAAGCTTTCTTT | CASSSGQAIRGTEAFF
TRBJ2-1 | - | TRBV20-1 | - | TGCAGTGCTAGAGGTCCGAAGGGGCAGTTCTTC | CSARGPKGQFF
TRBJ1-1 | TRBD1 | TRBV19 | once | TGTGCCAGTGAGGGGGCGGAGGGGTCGGCTTTCTTT | CASEGAEGSAFF
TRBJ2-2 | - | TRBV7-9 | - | TGTGCCAGCAGCGCAACTAGGGACTGGTTGAACACCGGGGAGCTGTTTTTT | CASSATRDWLNTGELFF
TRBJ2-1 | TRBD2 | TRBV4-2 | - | TGTGCCAGCAGCCAAGAAGTAGCGGGAGGGCCGCGGGAGCAGTTCTTC | CASSQEVAGGPREQFF
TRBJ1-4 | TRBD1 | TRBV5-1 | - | TGCGCCAGCAGCTTAGACGGGACAGTTAATGAAAAACTGTTTTTT | CASSLDGTVNEKLFF
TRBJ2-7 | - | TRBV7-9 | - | TGTGCCAGCAGCTTCAGGACTGAGGCCTACGAGCAGTACTTC | CASSFRTEAYEQYF
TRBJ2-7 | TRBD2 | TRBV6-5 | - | TGTGCCAGCAGTTATGCTAGCGGGGTCTACGAGCAGTACTTC | CASSYASGVYEQYF
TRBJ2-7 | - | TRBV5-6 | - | TGTGCCAGCAGCTATGGCGGCCCGGTGTACGAGCAGTACTTC | CASSYGGPVYEQYF
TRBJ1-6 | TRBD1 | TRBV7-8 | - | TGTGCCAGCAGCTTACGTGGGACAGGAGGTTCACCCCTCCACTTT | CASSLRGTGGSPLHF
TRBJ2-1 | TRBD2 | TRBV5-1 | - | TGCGCCAGCAGCTTGGGACTAGCGGGGGTGGCGGGCAATGAGCAGTTCTTC | CASSLGLAGVAGNEQFF
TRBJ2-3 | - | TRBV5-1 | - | TGCGCCAGCAGCTTGGTCCCGGGGAACACAGATACGCAGTATTTT | CASSLVPGNTDTQYF
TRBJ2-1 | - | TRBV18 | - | TGTGCCAGCTCACCCTTCCCCGTGGGGGAAGAGCAGTTCTTC | CASSPFPVGEEQFF
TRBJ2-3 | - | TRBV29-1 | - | TGCAGCGTTGAAGACAATCAGCGGTCCTCAACAGATACGCAGTATTTT | CSVEDNQRSSTDTQYF
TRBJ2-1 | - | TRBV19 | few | TGTGCCAGTAGACCCCGGGGGAGCGTAATGTACAATGAGCAGTTCTTC | CASRPRGSVMYNEQFF
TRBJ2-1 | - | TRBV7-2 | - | TGTGCCAGCAGCTTGGACTACAATGAGCAGTTCTTC | CASSLDYNEQFF
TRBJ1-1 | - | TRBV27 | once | TGTGCCAGCAGTCCCCATTCCCCCAGGAACACTGAAGCTTTCTTT | CASSPHSPRNTEAFF
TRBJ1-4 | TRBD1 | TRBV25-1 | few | TGTGCCAGCAGGGGACAGGGGGCTGAAAAACTGTTTTTT | CASRGQGAEKLFF
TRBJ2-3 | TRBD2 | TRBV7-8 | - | TGTGCCAGCAGCGCCGCGGGAGTCAGAGGCCCTAATACGCAGTATTTT | CASSAAGVRGPNTQYF
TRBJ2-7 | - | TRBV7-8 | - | TGTGCCAGCAGCCCACAGACAGGGGAGGGGACTCGTGATCCGTACTTC | CASSPQTGEGTRDPYF
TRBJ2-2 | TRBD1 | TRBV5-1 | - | TGCGCCAGCAGCGTAGGGGACAGACAGCCCACCGGGGAGCTGTTTTTT | CASSVGDRQPTGELFF
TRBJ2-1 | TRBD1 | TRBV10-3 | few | TGTGCCATCAGTCTACAGGGACAGTACAATGAGCAGTTCTTC | CAISLQGQYNEQFF
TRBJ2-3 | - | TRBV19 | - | TGTGCCAGTAGTATTTCCTCGCTCCGGACTAGCACAGATACGCAGTATTTT | CASSISSLRTSTDTQYF
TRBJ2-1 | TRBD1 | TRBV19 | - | TGTGCCAGTAGTATACATCGGGACAGCCCGGGGATCAATGAGCAGTTCTTC | CASSIHRDSPGINEQFF
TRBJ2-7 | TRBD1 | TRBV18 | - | TGTGCCAGCTCAGCGGGACAGGGGCGCGGAAGCGAGCAGTACTTC | CASSAGQGRGSEQYF
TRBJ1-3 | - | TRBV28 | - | TGTGCCAGCAGTCTCCCGGGGGGTCTCTCTGGAAACACCATATATTTT | CASSLPGGLSGNTIYF
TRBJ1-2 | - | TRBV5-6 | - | TGTGCCAGCAGCTTGGAGCCAGGTGGCTACACCTTC | CASSLEPGGYTF
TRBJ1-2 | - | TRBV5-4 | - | TGTGCCAGCAGCTTTTCTAGGGTGAACAATGGCTACACCTTC | CASSFSRVNNGYTF
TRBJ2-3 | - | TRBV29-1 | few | TGCAGCGTTGAAGCCAAGGGGCTATTCACAGATACGCAGTATTTT | CSVEAKGLFTDTQYF
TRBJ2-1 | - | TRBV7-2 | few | TGTGCCAGCAGCTTCGGCAGGAACAATGAGCAGTTCTTC | CASSFGRNNEQFF
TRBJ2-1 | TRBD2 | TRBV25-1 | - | TGTGCCAGTACCCCGGGACTAGCTATGGGTGAGCAGTTCTTC | CASTPGLAMGEQFF
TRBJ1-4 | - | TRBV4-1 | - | TGCGCCAGCAGCCAAGCGCGGCCAGCAACTAATGAAAAACTGTTTTTT | CASSQARPATNEKLFF
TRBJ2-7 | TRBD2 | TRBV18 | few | TGTGCCAGCTCACCAGTACTAGCGGGAGGTACAATAGACGAGCAGTACTTC | CASSPVLAGGTIDEQYF
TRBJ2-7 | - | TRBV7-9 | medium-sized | TGTGCCAGCAGCCCCAGGGGACAGGGGGACCTAGCGGGAGTCGAGCAGTACTTC | CASSPRGQGDLAGVEQYF
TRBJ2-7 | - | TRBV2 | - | TGTGCCATGGGAAACGGAGATGGTACGGCCTACGAGCAGTACTTC | CAMGNGDGTAYEQYF
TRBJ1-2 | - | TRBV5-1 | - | TGCGCCAGCAGCATAGGACAGCTGAACTATGGCTACACCTTC | CASSIGQLNYGYTF
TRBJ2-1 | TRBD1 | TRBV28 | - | TGTGCCAGCAGTCAGGGGGTACCCTACAATGAGCAGTTCTTC | CASSQGVPYNEQFF
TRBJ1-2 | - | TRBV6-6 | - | TGTGCCAGCAGTCATGATGTCCGCTACACCTTC | CASSHDVRYTF
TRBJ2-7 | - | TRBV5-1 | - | TGCGCCAGCAGCCCCTCCCCCCGGTTTCAGGGGGGCGAGCAGTACTTC | CASSPSPRFQGGEQYF
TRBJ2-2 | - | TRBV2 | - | TGTGCCAGCAGTGAGCGGTCTAACACCGGGGAGCTGTTTTTT | CASSERSNTGELFF
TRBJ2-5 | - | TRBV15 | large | TGTGCCACCAGCATGCAGGATAAAGAGACCCAGTACTTC | CATSMQDKETQYF
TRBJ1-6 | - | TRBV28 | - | TGTGCCAGCAGGCGGGGCCTAGCCTATAATTCACCCCTCCACTTT | CASRRGLAYNSPLHF